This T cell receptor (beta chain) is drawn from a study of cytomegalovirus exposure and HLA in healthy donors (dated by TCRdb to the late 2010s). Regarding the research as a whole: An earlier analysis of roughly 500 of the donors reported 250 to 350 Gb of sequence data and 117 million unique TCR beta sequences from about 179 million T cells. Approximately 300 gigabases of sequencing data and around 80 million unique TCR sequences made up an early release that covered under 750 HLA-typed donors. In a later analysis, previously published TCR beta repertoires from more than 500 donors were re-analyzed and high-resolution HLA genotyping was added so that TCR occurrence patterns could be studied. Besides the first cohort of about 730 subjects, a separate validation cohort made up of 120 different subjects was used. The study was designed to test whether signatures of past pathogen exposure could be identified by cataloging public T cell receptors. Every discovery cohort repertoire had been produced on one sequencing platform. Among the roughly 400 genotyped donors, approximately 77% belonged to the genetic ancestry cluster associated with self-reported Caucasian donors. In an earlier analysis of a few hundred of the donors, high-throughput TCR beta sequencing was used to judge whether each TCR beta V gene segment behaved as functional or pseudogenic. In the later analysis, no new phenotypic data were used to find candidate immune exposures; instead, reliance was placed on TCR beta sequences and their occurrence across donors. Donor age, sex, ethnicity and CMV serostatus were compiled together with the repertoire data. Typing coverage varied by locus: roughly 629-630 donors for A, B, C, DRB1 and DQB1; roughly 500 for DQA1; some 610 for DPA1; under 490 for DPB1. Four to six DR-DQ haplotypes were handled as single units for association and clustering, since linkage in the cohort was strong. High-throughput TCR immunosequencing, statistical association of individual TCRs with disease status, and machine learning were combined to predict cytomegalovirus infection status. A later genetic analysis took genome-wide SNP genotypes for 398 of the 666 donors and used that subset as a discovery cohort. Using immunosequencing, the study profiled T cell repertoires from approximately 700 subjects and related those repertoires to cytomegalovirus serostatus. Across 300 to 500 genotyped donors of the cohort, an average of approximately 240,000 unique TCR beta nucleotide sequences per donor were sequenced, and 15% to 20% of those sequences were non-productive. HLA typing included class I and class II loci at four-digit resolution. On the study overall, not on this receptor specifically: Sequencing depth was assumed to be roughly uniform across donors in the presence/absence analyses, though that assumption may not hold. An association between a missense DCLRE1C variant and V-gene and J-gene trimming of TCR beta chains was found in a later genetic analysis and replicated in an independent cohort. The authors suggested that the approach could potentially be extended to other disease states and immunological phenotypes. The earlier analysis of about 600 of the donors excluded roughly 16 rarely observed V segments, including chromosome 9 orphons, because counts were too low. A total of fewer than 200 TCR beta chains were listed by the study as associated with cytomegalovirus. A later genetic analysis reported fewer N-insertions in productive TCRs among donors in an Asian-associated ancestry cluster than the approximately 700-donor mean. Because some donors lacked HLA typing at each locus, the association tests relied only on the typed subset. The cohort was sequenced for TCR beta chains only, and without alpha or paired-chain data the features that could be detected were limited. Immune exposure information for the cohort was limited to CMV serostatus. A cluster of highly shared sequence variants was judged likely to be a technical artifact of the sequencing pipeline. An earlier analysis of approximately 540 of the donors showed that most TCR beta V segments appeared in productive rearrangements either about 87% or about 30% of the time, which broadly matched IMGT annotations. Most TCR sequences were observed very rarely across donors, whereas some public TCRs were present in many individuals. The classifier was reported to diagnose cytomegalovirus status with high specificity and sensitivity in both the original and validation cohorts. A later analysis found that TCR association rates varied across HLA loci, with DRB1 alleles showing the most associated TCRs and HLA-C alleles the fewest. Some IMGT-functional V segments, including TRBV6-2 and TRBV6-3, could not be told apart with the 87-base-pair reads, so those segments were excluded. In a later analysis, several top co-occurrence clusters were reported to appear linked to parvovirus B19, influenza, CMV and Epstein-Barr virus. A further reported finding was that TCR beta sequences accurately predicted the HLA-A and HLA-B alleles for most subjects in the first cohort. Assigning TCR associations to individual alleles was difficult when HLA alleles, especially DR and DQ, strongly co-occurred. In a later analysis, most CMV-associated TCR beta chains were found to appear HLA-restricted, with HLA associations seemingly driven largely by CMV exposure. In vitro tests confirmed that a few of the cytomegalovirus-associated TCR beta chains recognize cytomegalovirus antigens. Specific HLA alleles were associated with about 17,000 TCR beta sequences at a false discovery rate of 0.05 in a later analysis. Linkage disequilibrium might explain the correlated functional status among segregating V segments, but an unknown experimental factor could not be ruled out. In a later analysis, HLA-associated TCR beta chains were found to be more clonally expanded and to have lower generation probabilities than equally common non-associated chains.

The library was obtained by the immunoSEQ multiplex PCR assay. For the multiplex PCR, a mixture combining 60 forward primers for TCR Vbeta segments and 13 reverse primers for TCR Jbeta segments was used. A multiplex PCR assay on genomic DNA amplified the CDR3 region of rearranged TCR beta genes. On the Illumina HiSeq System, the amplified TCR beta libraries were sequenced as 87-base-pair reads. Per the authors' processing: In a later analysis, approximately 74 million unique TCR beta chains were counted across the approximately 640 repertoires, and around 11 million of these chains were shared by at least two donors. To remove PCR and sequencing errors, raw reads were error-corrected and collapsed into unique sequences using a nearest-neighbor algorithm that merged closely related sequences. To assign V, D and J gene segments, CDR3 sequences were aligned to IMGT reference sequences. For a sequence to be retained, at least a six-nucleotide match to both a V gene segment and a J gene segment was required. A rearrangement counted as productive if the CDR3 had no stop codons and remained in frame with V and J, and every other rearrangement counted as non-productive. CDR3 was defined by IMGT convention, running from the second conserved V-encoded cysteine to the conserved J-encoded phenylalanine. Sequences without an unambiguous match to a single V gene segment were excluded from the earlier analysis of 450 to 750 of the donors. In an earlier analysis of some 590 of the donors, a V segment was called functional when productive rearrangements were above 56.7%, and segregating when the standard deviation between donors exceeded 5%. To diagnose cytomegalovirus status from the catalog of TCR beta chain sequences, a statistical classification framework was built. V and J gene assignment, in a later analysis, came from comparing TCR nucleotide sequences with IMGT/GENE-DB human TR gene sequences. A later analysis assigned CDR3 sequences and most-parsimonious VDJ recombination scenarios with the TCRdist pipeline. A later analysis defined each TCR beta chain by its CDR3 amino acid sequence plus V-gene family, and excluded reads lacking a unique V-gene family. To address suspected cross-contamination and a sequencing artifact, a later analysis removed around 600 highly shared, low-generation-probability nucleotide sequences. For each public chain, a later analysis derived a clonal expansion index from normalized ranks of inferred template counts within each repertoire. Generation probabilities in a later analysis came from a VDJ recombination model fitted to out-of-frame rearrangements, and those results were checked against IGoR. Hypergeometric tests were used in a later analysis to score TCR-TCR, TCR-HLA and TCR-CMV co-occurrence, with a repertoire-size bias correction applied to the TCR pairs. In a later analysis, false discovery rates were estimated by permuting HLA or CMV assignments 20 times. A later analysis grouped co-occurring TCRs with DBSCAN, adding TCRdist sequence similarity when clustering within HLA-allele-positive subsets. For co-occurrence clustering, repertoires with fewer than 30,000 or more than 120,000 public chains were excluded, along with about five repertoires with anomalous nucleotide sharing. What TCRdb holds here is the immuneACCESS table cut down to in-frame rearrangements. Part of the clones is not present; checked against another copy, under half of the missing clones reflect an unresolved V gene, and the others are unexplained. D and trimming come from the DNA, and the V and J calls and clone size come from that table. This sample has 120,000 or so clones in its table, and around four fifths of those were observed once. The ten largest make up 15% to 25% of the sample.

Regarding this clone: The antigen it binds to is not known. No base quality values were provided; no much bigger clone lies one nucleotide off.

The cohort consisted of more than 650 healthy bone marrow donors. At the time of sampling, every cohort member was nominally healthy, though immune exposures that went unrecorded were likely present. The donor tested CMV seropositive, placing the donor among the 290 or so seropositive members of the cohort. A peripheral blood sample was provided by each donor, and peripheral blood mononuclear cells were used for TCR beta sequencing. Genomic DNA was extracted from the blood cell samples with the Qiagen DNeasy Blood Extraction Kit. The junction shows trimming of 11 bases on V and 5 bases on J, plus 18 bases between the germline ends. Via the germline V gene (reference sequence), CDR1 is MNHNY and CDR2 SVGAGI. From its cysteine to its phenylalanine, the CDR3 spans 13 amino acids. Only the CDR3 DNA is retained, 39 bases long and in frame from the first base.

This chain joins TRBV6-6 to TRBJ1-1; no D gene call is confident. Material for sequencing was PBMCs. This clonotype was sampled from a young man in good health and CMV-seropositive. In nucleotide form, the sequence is TGTGCCTCGGGTGTTTATAGCGAGACTGAAGCTTTCTTT. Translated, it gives CASGVYSETEAFF.